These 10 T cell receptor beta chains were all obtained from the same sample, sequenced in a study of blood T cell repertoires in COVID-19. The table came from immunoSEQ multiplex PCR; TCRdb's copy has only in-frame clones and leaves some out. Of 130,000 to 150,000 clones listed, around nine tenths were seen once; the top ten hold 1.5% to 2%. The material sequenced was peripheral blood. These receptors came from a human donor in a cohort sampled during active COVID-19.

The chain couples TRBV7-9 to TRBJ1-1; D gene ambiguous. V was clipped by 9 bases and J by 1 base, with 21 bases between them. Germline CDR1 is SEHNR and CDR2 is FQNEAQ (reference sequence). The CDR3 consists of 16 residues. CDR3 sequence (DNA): TGTGCCAGTAGAGGGCCGATCTCCGGGAGGAACACTGAAGCTTTCTTT. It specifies CASRGPISGRNTEAFF.

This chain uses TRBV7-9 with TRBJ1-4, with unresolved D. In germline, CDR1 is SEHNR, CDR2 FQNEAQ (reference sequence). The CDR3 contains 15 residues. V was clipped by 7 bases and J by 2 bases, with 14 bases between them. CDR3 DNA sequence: TGTGCCAGCAAACGTAGAGGCGGGACTAATGAAAAACTGTTTTTT. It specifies CASKRRGGTNEKLFF.

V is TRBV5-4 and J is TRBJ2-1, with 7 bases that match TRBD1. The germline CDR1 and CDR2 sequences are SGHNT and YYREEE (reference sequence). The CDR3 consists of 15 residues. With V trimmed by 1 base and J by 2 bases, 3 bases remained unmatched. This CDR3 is CASSLKQGTYNEQFF. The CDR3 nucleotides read TGTGCCAGCAGCTTGAAACAGGGGACCTACAATGAGCAGTTCTTC. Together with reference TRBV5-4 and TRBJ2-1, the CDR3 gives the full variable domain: ETGVTQSPTHLIKTRGQQVTLRCSSQSGHNTVSWYQQALGQGPQFIFQYYREEENGRGNFPPRFSGLQFPNYSSELNVNALELDDSALYLCASSLKQGTYNEQFFGPGTRLTVL.

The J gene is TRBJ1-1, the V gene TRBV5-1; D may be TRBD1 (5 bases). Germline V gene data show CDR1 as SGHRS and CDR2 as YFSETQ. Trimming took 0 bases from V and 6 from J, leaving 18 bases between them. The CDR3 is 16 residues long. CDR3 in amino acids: CASSLGGSTIGAEAFF. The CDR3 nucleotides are TGCGCCAGCAGCTTGGGAGGCAGCACAATAGGGGCTGAAGCTTTCTTT. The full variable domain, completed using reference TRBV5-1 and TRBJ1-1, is KAGVTQTPRYLIKTRGQQVTLSCSPISGHRSVSWYQQTPGQGLQFLFEYFSETQRNKGNFPGRFSGRQFSNSRSEMNVSTLELGDSALYLCASSLGGSTIGAEAFFGQGTRLTVV.

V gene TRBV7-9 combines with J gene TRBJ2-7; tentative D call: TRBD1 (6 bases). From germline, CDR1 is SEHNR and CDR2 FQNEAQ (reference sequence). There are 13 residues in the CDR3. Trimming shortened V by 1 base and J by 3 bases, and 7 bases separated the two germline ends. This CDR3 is CASSLGTVYEQYF. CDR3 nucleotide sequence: TGTGCCAGCAGCTTAGGGACAGTCTACGAGCAGTACTTC. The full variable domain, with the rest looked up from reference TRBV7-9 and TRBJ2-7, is DTGVSQNPRHKITKRGQNVTFRCDPISEHNRLYWYRQTLGQGPEFLTYFQNEAQLEKSRLLSDRFSAERPKGSFSTLEIQRTEQGDSAMYLCASSLGTVYEQYFGPGTRLTVT.

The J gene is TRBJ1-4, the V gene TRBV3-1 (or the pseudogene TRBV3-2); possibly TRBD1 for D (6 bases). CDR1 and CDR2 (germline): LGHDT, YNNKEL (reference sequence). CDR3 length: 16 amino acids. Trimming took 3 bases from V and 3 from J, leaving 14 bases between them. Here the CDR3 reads CASSHDHTGSNEKLFF. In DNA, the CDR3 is TGTGCCAGCAGCCATGACCATACAGGGTCTAATGAAAAACTGTTTTTT.

CDR3 sequence: CASIWTRETGELFF. The CDR3 DNA follows: TGTGCCAGCATTTGGACTAGGGAGACCGGGGAGCTGTTTTTT. This chain connects TRBV6-5 to TRBJ2-2; TRBD2 matches 7 bases. Germline-derived CDR1 and CDR2 are MNHEY and SVGAGI. There are 14 residues in the CDR3. V dropped 7 bases and J dropped 5; count of bases not matched to a gene: 7.

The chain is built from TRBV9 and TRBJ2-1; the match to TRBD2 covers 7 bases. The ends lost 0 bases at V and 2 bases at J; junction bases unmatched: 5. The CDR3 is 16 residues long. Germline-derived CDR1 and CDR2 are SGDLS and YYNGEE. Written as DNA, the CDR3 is TGTGCCAGCAGCGTAGCAGGGACTACCACCTACAATGAGCAGTTCTTC. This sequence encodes CASSVAGTTTYNEQFF.

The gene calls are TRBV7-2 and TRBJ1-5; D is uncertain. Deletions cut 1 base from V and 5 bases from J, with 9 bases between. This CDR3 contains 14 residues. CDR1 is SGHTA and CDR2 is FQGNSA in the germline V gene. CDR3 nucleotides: TGTGCCAGCAGCTTAGAATTGAGGGATCAGCCCCAGCATTTT. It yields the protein CASSLELRDQPQHF.

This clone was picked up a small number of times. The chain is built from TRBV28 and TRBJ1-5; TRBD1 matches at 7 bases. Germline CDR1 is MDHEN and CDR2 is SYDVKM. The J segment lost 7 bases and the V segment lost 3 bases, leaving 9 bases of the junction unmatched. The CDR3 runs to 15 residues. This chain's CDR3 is CASSFLGTAPQPQHF. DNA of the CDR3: TGTGCCAGCAGTTTCCTCGGGACAGCCCCCCAGCCCCAGCATTTT.